This T cell receptor (beta chain) was obtained from a study of blood T cell repertoires in COVID-19. Whole-study context: COVID-19 samples, acute and convalescent, were from the United States, Italy and Spain. PBMCs, B-cell-depleted T cells, or T cells were the source of the cDNA or gDNA that made up the material.

This clone was detected a few times. The CDR3 covers 15 residues. The germline CDR1 and CDR2 sequences are SQVTM and ANQGSEA. The junction had 8 bases not matched to a gene; V was cut back by 3 bases and J by 4 bases. Original analysis: The authors estimated nucleated cell counts from reference gene primer amplification. Clones were read by immunoSEQ multiplex PCR, and TCRdb kept only the in-frame ones, dropping some. V, J and clone size derive from that table, while D and trimming were established from the DNA sequence. This table holds approximately 60,000 clones, about 80% found once. The rearrangement links TRBV29-1 to TRBJ2-3, with TRBD2 matching over 9 bases. The material sequenced was peripheral blood. This TCR was sampled from a woman of 80 years or more with acute or convalescent COVID-19. This CDR3 is CSVDPAGGGADTQYF. The CDR3 DNA reads as TGCAGCGTTGATCCGGCGGGAGGGGGTGCAGATACGCAGTATTTT.